This paragraph reports one T cell receptor (beta chain). What it binds is not known. This entry is derived from a study of OX40 agonist ivuxolimab in advanced cancers. Trimming took 3 bases from V and 5 from J, leaving 10 bases between them. The CDR3 is 13 amino acids. Germline-derived CDR1 and CDR2 are SGHTA and FQGNSA. Whole-study findings and limits: The work left the antigen specificity of expanded peripheral T cells undetermined. Certain nonresponders additionally had low normalized T-cell clonal expansion. CD4+ and CD8+ blood T cells expanded clonally by week 6 at 0.1 to 3.0 mg/kg.

The protocol was immunoSEQ multiplex PCR, while the TCRdb copy is restricted to in-frame clones and leaves out a portion. The sample includes about 92,000 clones, about nine tenths seen only once; the top ten take 0.3% to 0.4%. Blood samples were obtained at baseline, cycle 4 day 1, and cycle 7 day 1. The source was CD4+ or CD8+ T cells sorted from blood, collected in a trial of the OX40 agonist ivuxolimab. The V and J genes are TRBV7-2 and TRBJ1-1, with D unclear. The TCR was taken from an adult with an advanced solid tumor such as melanoma, head and neck, liver or kidney cancer. Here the CDR3 DNA reads TGTGCCAGCAGCTTGGAAATTGAGACTGAAGCTTTCTTT. This encodes CASSLEIETEAFF. Full variable domain (remainder filled in from reference TRBV7-2 and TRBJ1-1): GAGVSQSPSNKVTEKGKDVELRCDPISGHTALYWYRQSLGQGLEFLIYFQGNSAPDKSGLPSDRFSAERTGGSVSTLTIQRTQQEDSAVYLCASSLEIETEAFFGQGTRLTVV.